This T cell receptor (beta chain) appears in the sequencing data of a study of cytomegalovirus exposure and HLA in healthy donors. The study, taken as a whole, reports: Specificity for CMV antigens was confirmed in vitro for a few of the CMV-associated chains. Productive status was seen about 87% or about 30% of the time for most TCR beta V segments in an earlier analysis.

This CDR3 has 13 residues. The junction had 6 bases not matched to a gene; V was cut back by 0 bases and J by 13 bases. Germline V CDR1 and CDR2: SGDLS, YYNGEE. A note on this clone: Antigen: not known.

PCR involved 60 Vbeta and 13 Jbeta primers. Original analysis: Approximately 80 million unique TCR beta chains, 10 million to 13 million of them shared, were counted by a later analysis. Clones were sequenced by immunoSEQ multiplex PCR, and TCRdb holds only the in-frame ones, with some missing. Clonal size and the V and J genes are those of that table, whereas D and trimming came from the DNA. Of 120,000 or so clones in the sample, about three quarters were seen once. At sampling all donors were nominally healthy, likely with unrecorded immune exposures. The sequencing sample was made of PBMCs. This sequence originates from a woman in her thirties or forties in good health and CMV-seropositive. V is TRBV9 and J is TRBJ1-5, with TRBD1 identical over 8 bases. The chain's CDR3 is CASSVEGQGLQHF. The CDR3 DNA reads TGTGCCAGCAGCGTAGAAGGACAGGGCCTTCAGCATTTT.